These 2 T cell receptor beta chains were sequenced from one sample in a study of beta chain features in type 1 diabetes. Investigators reverse transcribed all isolated RNA, so they sequenced expressed TCRB transcripts. TCRdb's copy holds only in-frame clones and misses some; the assay was immunoSEQ multiplex PCR. The table includes 600,000 to 700,000 clones, over 10% detected once. What these receptors recognize is not known. Findings and limits, study-wide: People with Type 1 diabetes carried modestly yet significantly shorter TCRB CDR3s in all four CD4+ subsets.

Specimen: naive CD4+ T cells from blood. These receptors came from a man aged 18 to 35 with type 1 diabetes.

This clone was counted a few times. The chain uses TRBV27 and TRBJ2-1, with 11 bases aligning to TRBD2. V dropped 6 bases and J dropped 4; count of bases not matched to a gene: 8. The CDR3 runs 16 residues. Germline V gene data show CDR1 as MNHEY and CDR2 as SMNVEV (reference sequence). The CDR3: CASRHDLAGGYNEQFF. CDR3 nucleotides: TGTGCCAGCAGACACGATCTAGCGGGGGGTTACAATGAGCAGTTCTTC.

This clone was found a few times. V gene TRBV19 combines with J gene TRBJ1-2, with D possibly being TRBD1 (6 bases). The germline V gene encodes CDR1 LNHDA and CDR2 SQIVND (reference sequence). The V and J ends lost 10 bases and 6 bases respectively, with 21 bases between them. This CDR3 is 14 amino acids long. This chain's CDR3 is CATRHREGTDGYTF. The CDR3 DNA sequence: TGTGCCACCCGTCACAGGGAGGGCACGGATGGCTACACCTTC.